This TCR beta chain was sequenced during a study of shared clonotypes between healthy human individuals (dated by TCRdb to the early 2020s). In the study overall: A couple of women and three men aged 18 to 49 years were included in the cohort. For each donor, CD4 naive and CD4 memory were each run on three plates, CD8 naive on two plates, and CD8 memory on one plate. Blood TCR repertoires of a handful of healthy adults were deeply sequenced to estimate repertoire size and the extent of clonotype sharing between individuals. Libraries were prepared and TCR repertoires were sequenced by different laboratories using diverse techniques, in order to increase sequencing depth and limit assay-specific biases. Between about 0.94 and 8.9 billion PBMCs per donor were obtained by leukapheresis.

Study-wide findings and limitations: Incomplete sequencing was indicated by rarefaction of sorted-subset datasets, despite the large sequencing depth. Based on pairwise subsampling, the degree of clonotype sharing among donors was expected to be affected by sequencing depth. Compared with non-shared clonotypes, the clonotypes found in all four sorted-subset donors had higher generation probabilities. When a handful of donors were compared, the shared fraction of clonotypes was approximately 5% for naive CD4, about 4% for naive CD8, roughly 2.5% for memory CD4, and around 0.4% for memory CD8. Sampling was restricted to blood, and TCR repertoires in tissues likely differ from the TCR repertoires found in blood. Larger estimated clonotype richness was generally found for naive subsets than for memory subsets. Because the study included only a small number of donors, the genetic and exposure-history diversity represented was limited.

In the germline V gene, CDR1 corresponds to SGHDT and CDR2 to YYEEEE. V ends up 4 bases short and J 0 bases short, with an unmatched junction base count of 7. The CDR3 runs 18 amino acids, cysteine and phenylalanine included. Here the CDR3 DNA is all that survives: 54 bases in frame from base 1. About this clone: No cognate antigen has been identified for it. Nothing much larger sits one base from this clone, and base qualities are not available.

For the CD8 naive samples, CD45RO-negative cells were positively selected for CCR7, yielding a CD45RA+CCR7+ population from which TemRA cells were excluded. Donors were healthy HIV-negative adults with no recently reported acute infections or vaccinations. Every donor was a Caucasian adult residing in Nashville, Tennessee, USA. Blood was collected by leukapheresis, and PBMCs were isolated by Ficoll-Histopaque density gradient centrifugation and then cryopreserved in liquid nitrogen vapor phase. Analytical flow cytometry was used to check the purity and quantity of each magnetically sorted T cell population. Genomic DNA was isolated from each sorted fraction and quantified by UV absorbance on a Nanodrop 2000c. TCR CDR3 regions were amplified from genomic DNA by multiplex PCR using the deep immunoSEQ assay. Genomic DNA extracted from each cell subset was distributed evenly over all wells of several immunoSEQ 96-well plates, and each plate served as one replicate. For sorted subsets, each replicate PCR was loaded with roughly 190 ng genomic DNA, equivalent to 30,000 or so T cell genomes. Purified libraries were measured with a Qubit 3.0 fluorometer, size-checked on a Bioanalyzer 2100, and measured again with the KAPA Library Quantification kit. Each immunoSEQ 96-well plate was sequenced on its own single-read 150-cycle Illumina NextSeq 550 flow cell. For the original study's pipeline: Because the immunoSEQ output held only junctional sequences and lacked quality scores, the filtering could not match the filtering applied to full-length reads. Sequences were annotated with PyIR, a Python wrapper for IgBLAST v1.9, using IMGT germline references to assign V/J genes and CDR3. Reads were removed for weak V/J assignments (E-value above 1e-6), missing CDR3, stop codons, out-of-frame junctions, or ambiguous translated residues. V3J clonotypes were defined as sequences sharing an identical inferred V gene, J gene, and CDR3 amino acid sequence. Percentage overlap between repertoires was computed as shared unique clonotypes divided by the size of the smaller repertoire. RTK rarefaction, the Chao1 estimator, and Recon v2.1 estimates of unobserved clonotypes were used to assess repertoire richness. Generation probabilities for all TCRbeta clonotypes obtained by the gDNA method from a handful of donors were computed using OLGA. What TCRdb holds here is the immuneACCESS table cut down to in-frame rearrangements. Part of the clones is not present; checked against another copy, under half of the missing clones reflect an unresolved V gene, and the others are unexplained. The V and J calls and clone size were taken over from that table, and D and trimming were inferred from the DNA. The sample profile shows roughly 550,000 clones; about 95% of them were found once. The ten largest account for about 0.11% of the sample.

The chain uses TRBV5-6 and TRBJ2-7; 16 bases in the junction line up with TRBD2. Sequencing was carried out using naive CD8+ T cells sorted from blood. The meaning of the sample's cell subset or site label: CD45RA+CCR7+. This receptor was obtained from a woman in her twenties or thirties in good health. CDR3 region: CASSPGLAGGKSSYEQYF. The base sequence is TGTGCCAGCAGCCCGGGACTAGCGGGAGGGAAGAGCTCCTACGAGCAGTACTTC.